The rows below give T cell receptor beta chains drawn from one sample of a study of neoadjuvant anti-PD-1 for oral cavity cancer. Only in-frame clones appear in the TCRdb table, and some are missing; sequencing was by immunoSEQ multiplex PCR. Here the sample spans tens of thousands of clones, 65% to 85% being singletons. Specimen: PBMCs, collected after nivolumab (anti-PD-1) treatment. These receptors all stem from a person aged 35 to 85 with oral cavity squamous cell carcinoma. Both conserved end residues are part of each CDR3. Fields, in order: J gene, D gene, clone size, V gene, CDR3 protein, CDR3 DNA. The D gene is left open where the match is weak. Expanded clones get a size class; other rows say once, few or many, or leave the size out.

J gene: TRBJ1-5
D gene: NA
clone size: once
V gene: TRBV2
CDR3 protein: CAYSGDNQPQHF
CDR3 DNA: TGTGCCTACTCAGGTGATAATCAGCCCCAGCATTTT

J gene: TRBJ1-4
D gene: NA
clone size: medium-sized
V gene: TRBV25-1
CDR3 protein: CASSESEGWGEKLFF
CDR3 DNA: TGTGCCAGCAGTGAATCGGAGGGATGGGGTGAAAAACTGTTTTTT

J gene: TRBJ1-2
D gene: NA
clone size: once
V gene: TRBV5-1
CDR3 protein: CASRPDAYGYTF
CDR3 DNA: TGCGCCAGCAGGCCCGACGCATATGGCTACACCTTC

J gene: TRBJ1-1
D gene: NA
clone size: NA
V gene: TRBV5-6
CDR3 protein: CASRRGFMNTEAFF
CDR3 DNA: TGTGCCAGCAGGAGGGGGTTCATGAACACTGAAGCTTTCTTT

J gene: TRBJ2-1
D gene: TRBD2
clone size: NA
V gene: TRBV7-2
CDR3 protein: CASSISGGAYNEQFF
CDR3 DNA: TGTGCCAGCAGCATTAGCGGGGGGGCCTACAATGAGCAGTTCTTC

J gene: TRBJ1-6
D gene: NA
clone size: NA
V gene: TRBV9
CDR3 protein: CASSLRRGNSPLHF
CDR3 DNA: TGTGCCAGCAGCCTGCGTAGGGGCAATTCACCCCTCCACTTT

J gene: TRBJ1-2
D gene: NA
clone size: NA
V gene: TRBV7-9
CDR3 protein: CASSDTAVPRFDYGYTF
CDR3 DNA: TGTGCCAGCAGTGATACCGCGGTCCCACGCTTTGACTATGGCTACACCTTC

J gene: TRBJ1-4
D gene: TRBD1
clone size: NA
V gene: TRBV9
CDR3 protein: CASSVDRDREKLFF
CDR3 DNA: TGTGCCAGCAGCGTAGACAGGGACAGGGAAAAACTGTTTTTT

J gene: TRBJ2-2
D gene: TRBD1
clone size: NA
V gene: TRBV18
CDR3 protein: CASSTLGDRDLFF
CDR3 DNA: TGTGCCAGCTCAACATTGGGGGACAGGGATTTGTTTTTT

J gene: TRBJ2-5
D gene: NA
clone size: NA
V gene: TRBV10-1
CDR3 protein: CASSEGTMQTQYF
CDR3 DNA: TGCGCCAGCAGTGAAGGAACGATGCAGACCCAGTACTTC

J gene: TRBJ2-2
D gene: NA
clone size: NA
V gene: TRBV5-1
CDR3 protein: CASSFSTGELFF
CDR3 DNA: TGCGCCAGCAGCTTTAGCACCGGGGAGCTGTTTTTT

J gene: TRBJ2-3
D gene: NA
clone size: NA
V gene: TRBV30
CDR3 protein: CAWSVRDLDTQYF
CDR3 DNA: TGTGCCTGGAGTGTACGGGACTTGGATACGCAGTATTTT

J gene: TRBJ2-7
D gene: TRBD1
clone size: NA
V gene: TRBV25-1
CDR3 protein: CASSPLGQGLAYEQYF
CDR3 DNA: TGTGCCAGCAGTCCCCTCGGACAGGGGTTAGCCTACGAGCAGTACTTC

J gene: TRBJ2-2
D gene: TRBD1
clone size: NA
V gene: TRBV9
CDR3 protein: CASSAPGGAYTGELFF
CDR3 DNA: TGTGCCAGCAGCGCACCAGGGGGCGCTTACACCGGGGAGCTGTTTTTT

J gene: TRBJ1-4
D gene: TRBD1
clone size: few
V gene: TRBV6-5
CDR3 protein: CASSSAGTANEKLFF
CDR3 DNA: TGTGCCAGCAGTTCCGCCGGGACAGCTAATGAAAAACTGTTTTTT

J gene: TRBJ1-1
D gene: NA
clone size: NA
V gene: TRBV7-9
CDR3 protein: CASSLTGTLNTEAFF
CDR3 DNA: TGTGCCAGCAGCTTGACAGGAACCTTGAACACTGAAGCTTTCTTT

J gene: TRBJ2-7
D gene: NA
clone size: NA
V gene: TRBV7-9
CDR3 protein: CASSSARGIGSYEQYF
CDR3 DNA: TGTGCCAGCAGCTCCGCCCGAGGGATAGGCTCCTACGAGCAGTACTTC

J gene: TRBJ2-2
D gene: TRBD2
clone size: NA
V gene: TRBV5-1
CDR3 protein: CASSLVSGSTGELFF
CDR3 DNA: TGCGCCAGCAGCTTGGTTAGCGGGTCCACCGGGGAGCTGTTTTTT

J gene: TRBJ1-2
D gene: NA
clone size: NA
V gene: TRBV5-6
CDR3 protein: CASSPRAGVGYGYTF
CDR3 DNA: TGTGCCAGCAGCCCGAGGGCAGGGGTGGGCTATGGCTACACCTTC

J gene: TRBJ1-4
D gene: NA
clone size: NA
V gene: TRBV27
CDR3 protein: CASRRGTEKLFF
CDR3 DNA: TGTGCCAGCCGGCGGGGGACCGAAAAACTGTTTTTT

J gene: TRBJ2-7
D gene: TRBD2
clone size: NA
V gene: TRBV6-5
CDR3 protein: CASKAGGPVEQYF
CDR3 DNA: TGTGCCAGCAAGGCGGGGGGGCCGGTAGAGCAGTACTTC

J gene: TRBJ2-6
D gene: NA
clone size: NA
V gene: TRBV19
CDR3 protein: CASRTVGSGANVLTF
CDR3 DNA: TGTGCCAGCCGGACAGTTGGCTCTGGGGCCAACGTCCTGACTTTC

J gene: TRBJ2-3
D gene: NA
clone size: NA
V gene: TRBV11-2
CDR3 protein: CASSLAPGSHTDTQYF
CDR3 DNA: TGTGCCAGCAGCTTAGCTCCGGGATCTCACACAGATACGCAGTATTTT

J gene: TRBJ2-7
D gene: TRBD2
clone size: few
V gene: TRBV5-1
CDR3 protein: CASSLGEGGPGEQYF
CDR3 DNA: TGCGCCAGCAGCTTGGGTGAGGGAGGGCCGGGCGAGCAGTACTTC

J gene: TRBJ2-7
D gene: TRBD1
clone size: NA
V gene: TRBV27
CDR3 protein: CASSYTGTGFSYEQYF
CDR3 DNA: TGTGCCAGCAGTTACACCGGGACAGGGTTTTCCTACGAGCAGTACTTC

J gene: TRBJ1-1
D gene: NA
clone size: once
V gene: TRBV6-4
CDR3 protein: CASSVSQQTEAFF
CDR3 DNA: TGTGCCAGCAGTGTCAGTCAGCAAACCGAAGCTTTCTTT

J gene: TRBJ1-1
D gene: NA
clone size: NA
V gene: TRBV12-5
CDR3 protein: CASGLDFMNTEAFF
CDR3 DNA: TGTGCTAGTGGCCTGGACTTCATGAACACTGAAGCTTTCTTT

J gene: TRBJ1-3
D gene: NA
clone size: NA
V gene: TRBV10-2
CDR3 protein: CASSESWGPGNTIYF
CDR3 DNA: TGCGCCAGCAGTGAGTCGTGGGGGCCCGGAAACACCATATATTTT